The next 15 T cell receptor beta chains were all read from a single sample in a study of T-cell memory formation after mild COVID-19. TCRdb processed the 5' RACE reads anew with MiXCR; each CDR3 protein has one entry. The sample carries 45,000 or so distinct CDR3 sequences, around 6.6% recorded once. The sequencing input was PBMCs or a T cell subset sorted from them (not recorded which). The receptor set was obtained from an adult who had mild COVID-19 (a few samples of this study predate the infection). Cell type and time point are not known.

The rearrangement links TRBV6-5 to TRBJ2-2, with 7 bases fitting TRBD2. The CDR3 contains 13 residues. J gave up 8 bases and V 6 bases, and 6 bases lay outside the gene matches. CDR1 and CDR2 from the germline V gene are MNHEY and SVGAGI. CDR3 sequence: CASSRGSGGELFF. The CDR3 DNA is TGTGCCAGCAGCCGCGGGAGTGGAGGGGAGCTGTTTTTT.

This clonotype came up many times. The chain couples TRBV23-1 to TRBJ1-6; D gene ambiguous. TRBV23-1 is known as an ORF, though its function is uncertain. Trimming removed 2 bases at V and 2 bases at J, with 10 bases between. The CDR3 loop spans 16 amino acids. CDR3 bases: TGCGCCAGCAGTCAAATGGGCTCGACCTATAATTCACCCCTCCACTTT. The encoded protein is CASSQMGSTYNSPLHF.

This clonotype was recorded at least ten times. The chain carries TRBV29-1 and TRBJ2-1; D gene ambiguous. The CDR3 length is 12 residues. Germline loops: CDR1 SQVTM, CDR2 ANQGSEA. The ends were cut back, 8 bases at V and 0 bases at J, with 8 bases in the middle. The CDR3 bases are TGCAGCCTAGGTGACTCCTACAATGAGCAGTTCTTC. Its translation is CSLGDSYNEQFF.

There are many counts of this clonotype. J is TRBJ2-7 and V is TRBV7-2, with 9 nucleotides matching TRBD2. The junction had 5 bases not matched to a gene; V was cut back by 4 bases and J by 1 base. Germline loops: CDR1 SGHTA, CDR2 FQGNSA. The CDR3 is 15 amino acids. This CDR3 reads CASSSIAGESYEQYF. CDR3 nucleotide sequence: TGTGCCAGCAGCTCCATAGCGGGAGAATCCTACGAGCAGTACTTC. Based on the CDR3 plus reference TRBV7-2 and TRBJ2-7, the full variable domain is GAGVSQSPSNKVTEKGKDVELRCDPISGHTALYWYRQSLGQGLEFLIYFQGNSAPDKSGLPSDRFSAERTGGSVSTLTIQRTQQEDSAVYLCASSSIAGESYEQYFGPGTRLTVT.

This clonotype was picked up many times. In DNA form, the CDR3 reads TGCGCCAGCAGCAGGACAGGGGTGGTAGATACGCAGTATTTT. Residues: CASSRTGVVDTQYF. V gene TRBV5-1 combines with J gene TRBJ2-3, with 9 bases matching TRBD1. With V trimmed by 4 bases and J by 5 bases, 5 bases remained unmatched. Germline assignment: CDR1 SGHRS and CDR2 YFSETQ. The CDR3 covers 14 residues.

This clonotype has ten or more counts. The chain's CDR3 is CSARDIATPTDTQYF. The CDR3, as DNA: TGCAGTGCTAGAGATATAGCTACCCCCACAGATACGCAGTATTTT. The chain uses TRBV20-1 and TRBJ2-3; D unresolved. Germline CDR1 reads DFQATT; CDR2 reads SNEGSKA (reference sequence). CDR3 size: 15 residues. Trimming took 0 bases from V and 2 from J, leaving 12 bases between them.

Notes on this clonotype: Possible read error: a much larger clone is one base away. This chain uses TRBV7-2 with TRBJ2-1; the match to TRBD2 covers 9 bases. J lost 14 bases, V lost 5 bases, and 10 bases had no gene match. Germline loops: CDR1 SGHTA, CDR2 FQGNSA. CDR3 size: 13 residues. CDR3 residues: CASSAGGSRSKFF. The CDR3, as DNA: TGTGCCAGCAGCGCGGGGGGGTCTCGTTCTAAGTTCTTC.

The chain joins TRBV18 to TRBJ2-3, with D perhaps matching TRBD1 (6 bases). The CDR3 consists of 17 residues. Per germline, CDR1 KGHSH and CDR2 LQKENI. V dropped 2 bases and J dropped 1 base, with 16 bases sitting between them. The CDR3 spells CASSPMAGAAGTDTQYF. The CDR3 bases are TGTGCCAGCTCACCAATGGCAGGGGCGGCCGGCACAGATACGCAGTATTTT.

The rearrangement joins TRBV19 to TRBJ2-3, with 12 bases lining up with TRBD2. The CDR3 is 19 amino acids. The germline V gene has CDR1 LNHDA and CDR2 SQIVND (reference sequence). Losses at the gene ends were 4 bases for V and 4 bases for J; bases not matched to a gene: 15. The CDR3 sequence is CASSKRRVGTSGPPDTQYF. As DNA, the CDR3 is TGTGCCAGTAGTAAGCGTAGGGTTGGGACTAGCGGGCCTCCAGATACGCAGTATTTT.

There are a few counts of this clonotype. This chain links TRBV3-1 with TRBJ2-2; D is perhaps TRBD2 (6 bases). Per the germline V gene, CDR1 is LGHDT and CDR2 is YNNKEL (reference sequence). V lost 3 bases, J lost 4 bases, and 9 bases lay in between. The CDR3 sequence is 14 residues long. For the CDR3, the DNA is TGTGCCAGCAGCCAGACTAGTTTCACCGGGGAGCTGTTTTTT. Amino acid sequence: CASSQTSFTGELFF.

V and J are TRBV20-1 and TRBJ1-2; possible D gene TRBD1, 5 bases. Germline-derived CDR1 and CDR2 are DFQATT and SNEGSKA (reference sequence). The CDR3 runs to 14 residues. Trimming took off 2 bases at V and 4 bases at J, with 14 bases between the two ends. The CDR3 loop reads CSARPGTGSYGYTF. DNA of the CDR3: TGCAGTGCTAGACCCGGGACGGGAAGCTATGGCTACACCTTC.

The gene calls are TRBV7-2 and TRBJ2-5; 8 bases line up with TRBD2. The CDR3 contains 15 residues. Unmatched junction bases numbered 5, after V lost 2 bases and J lost 3 bases. The germline V gene encodes CDR1 SGHTA and CDR2 FQGNSA. The DNA for the CDR3 is TGTGCCAGCAGCTTAATGCCAGCGGGGGAAGAGACCCAGTACTTC. The encoded protein is CASSLMPAGEETQYF.

There are many counts of this clonotype. The chain carries TRBV29-1 and TRBJ2-5; D is possibly TRBD1 (6 bases). The CDR3 is 14 residues long. Germline CDR1 SQVTM, CDR2 ANQGSEA. V shed 4 bases and J shed 5 bases, with 17 bases lying between them. The CDR3 DNA follows: TGCAGCGTTGGGGGGTCAGGGGCTGGGGAGACCCAGTACTTC. Residues: CSVGGSGAGETQYF.

This clonotype was seen only a few times. V usage is TRBV7-9 and J usage is TRBJ2-1, with D perhaps matching TRBD1 (5 bases). The CDR3 length is 13 residues. V was pared by 5 bases and J by 9 bases, with 14 bases between. The germline gives CDR1 SEHNR, CDR2 FQNEAQ (reference sequence). The CDR3 region has the DNA TGTGCCAGCAGCAAAAGCAGGGCTGGTGAGCAGTTCTTC. Translated, it gives CASSKSRAGEQFF.

Within the sample, this clonotype is medium-sized. The chain is built from TRBV5-1 and TRBJ2-7, with 11 bases lining up with TRBD2. Germline loops: CDR1 SGHRS, CDR2 YFSETQ. The ends lost 4 bases at V and 11 bases at J; junction bases unmatched: 14. The CDR3 runs to 15 residues. The CDR3 here is CASSPGTSGTLREYF. For the CDR3, the DNA is TGCGCCAGCAGCCCGGGGACTAGCGGAACACTCAGGGAGTACTTC. The entire variable domain, with the rest obtained from reference TRBV5-1 and TRBJ2-7, is as follows: KAGVTQTPRYLIKTRGQQVTLSCSPISGHRSVSWYQQTPGQGLQFLFEYFSETQRNKGNFPGRFSGRQFSNSRSEMNVSTLELGDSALYLCASSPGTSGTLREYFGPGTRLTVT.